Following are 27 T cell receptor beta chains from one sample sequenced in a study of blood T cells in healthy people across ages. Through a sample-barcoded 5' primer and a J-beta primer mix, a second PCR was run for roughly 7 to 11 cycles. In TCRdb, the 5' RACE reads were re-called with MiXCR into one record per CDR3 protein. Found here are under 700,000 distinct CDR3 sequences, around 24% of them singletons; the top ten hold around 10%. The same sample was also used in a study of T cells of mothers and their children.

Source material: blood. The receptors shown here come from a boy between 10 and 17 years old in good health.

This clonotype was seen a handful of times. The V and J genes are TRBV9 and TRBJ1-3; D is possibly TRBD1 (6 bases). The length of the CDR3 is 16 residues. The V and J ends lost 3 bases and 0 bases respectively, with 13 bases between them. The germline CDR1 and CDR2 sequences are SGDLS and YYNGEE. For the CDR3, the DNA is TGTGCCAGCAGCGAAGGACAGTCGTACTCTGGAAACACCATATATTTT. This sequence encodes CASSEGQSYSGNTIYF.

This clonotype has just a few counts. The rearrangement joins TRBV6-5 to TRBJ2-2; 9 positions match TRBD1. V shed 7 bases, J shed 7 bases, and the junction held 7 bases outside the gene matches. The CDR3 length is 14 residues. Per the germline V gene, CDR1 is MNHEY and CDR2 is SVGAGI. CDR3 DNA sequence: TGTGCCAGCAACTCCGGGACAGGGATCGGGGAGCTGTTTTTT. Its protein is CASNSGTGIGELFF.

This clonotype showed up many times. The rearrangement uses TRBV11-1 and TRBJ2-7; the D is unclear. The CDR3 runs 12 residues. Germline CDR1 is SGHAT and CDR2 is FQDESV (reference sequence). Trimming stripped 2 bases from V and 0 bases from J, with 2 bases between. The CDR3 DNA sequence: TGTGCCAGCAGCTTATTCTCCTACGAGCAGTACTTC. It is translated as CASSLFSYEQYF.

The chain is built from TRBV14 and TRBJ2-4, with D unresolved. There are 12 residues in the CDR3. V was shortened by 6 bases and J by 8 bases, with 11 bases between the two germline ends. Germline assignment: CDR1 SGHDN and CDR2 FVKESK. The CDR3 is CASSHTPHIQYF. As DNA, the CDR3 is TGTGCCAGCAGTCACACTCCCCACATTCAGTACTTC.

This clonotype has a count of ten or more. This rearrangement joins TRBV27 to TRBJ2-5; 7 nucleotides line up with TRBD1. This CDR3 spans 14 amino acids. Germline trimming cut 4 bases from V and 5 bases from J; bases unmatched to any gene: 7. CDR1 and CDR2 from the germline V gene are MNHEY and SMNVEV (reference sequence). The CDR3 is CASSYQGVWETQYF. CDR3 bases: TGTGCCAGCAGTTACCAGGGGGTATGGGAGACCCAGTACTTC.

For this clonotype: A read error may produce the germline difference seen at one junction end. This chain uses TRBV5-1 with TRBJ1-1; D not resolved. The CDR3 sequence is 13 residues long. The germline V gene encodes CDR1 SGHRS and CDR2 YFSETQ. Written as DNA, the CDR3 is TGTGCCAGCAGTTCGGACGGGAACACTGAAGCTTTCTTT. It yields the protein CASSSDGNTEAFF.

The CDR3 nucleotides are TGTGCCGCACGGGGGCGCCGAGGGGGAACTGAGCAGTTCTTC. Protein product: CAARGRRGGTEQFF. The chain joins TRBV2 to TRBJ2-1; D may match TRBD1 or TRBD2 (6 bases each). CDR1 is SNHLY and CDR2 is FYNNEI in the germline V gene. CDR3 size: 14 residues. Trimming pared 11 bases from V and 9 bases from J, leaving 23 bases between.

The genes are TRBV15 and TRBJ2-2; 10 nucleotides agree with TRBD2. The germline CDR1 and CDR2 sequences are LNHNV and YYDKDF (reference sequence). V was pared by 0 bases and J by 3 bases, with 7 bases of the junction left unmatched. The CDR3 runs 18 residues. CDR3 coding DNA: TGTGCCACCAGCAGAGATACGACTAGCGGGCTCGACACCGGGGAGCTGTTTTTT. This translates into CATSRDTTSGLDTGELFF.

This clonotype was counted between two and nine times. V is TRBV29-1 and J is TRBJ2-3; 7 nucleotides agree with TRBD2. J lost 6 bases, V lost 3 bases, and 15 bases had no gene match. The length of the CDR3 is 16 residues. The germline V gene encodes CDR1 SQVTM and CDR2 ANQGSEA. This chain's CDR3 is CSVEGGEAGAPDTQYF. As DNA, the CDR3 is TGCAGCGTTGAGGGGGGGGAGGCGGGAGCCCCCGATACGCAGTATTTT.

This chain links TRBV27 with TRBJ2-5, with TRBD2 matching 7 bases. CDR1 and CDR2 from the germline V gene are MNHEY and SMNVEV (reference sequence). V lost 4 bases to trimming and J lost 8 bases; unmatched junction nucleotides: 13. The CDR3 sequence is 15 residues long. The CDR3 nucleotides read TGTGCCAGCAGTTCCCAGGGAGATGGCGGGAGAACCCAGTACTTC. It codes for CASSSQGDGGRTQYF.

The rearrangement uses TRBV20-1 and TRBJ2-2; no firm D call. This CDR3 has 14 amino acids. In germline, CDR1 is DFQATT, CDR2 SNEGSKA (reference sequence). V lost 0 bases to trimming and J lost 1 base, with 6 bases between them. CDR3 DNA: TGCAGTGCTAGAGATGTGGGGAACACCGGGGAGCTGTTTTTT. It yields the protein CSARDVGNTGELFF.

The chain couples TRBV29-1 to TRBJ2-5; 10 bases agree with TRBD2. The DNA end favors TRBJ2-7, so the J call may be wrong. The CDR3 consists of 14 residues. CDR1 and CDR2 from the germline V gene are SQVTM and ANQGSEA. The CDR3 protein is CSVQAGGLSYEQYF. For the CDR3, the DNA is TGCAGCGTGCAAGCGGGAGGGCTCTCCTACGAGCAGTACTTC.

This rearrangement joins TRBV7-3 to TRBJ2-5; D might be TRBD2 (7 bases). V was trimmed by 0 bases and J by 0 bases, leaving 11 bases between them. Germline loops: CDR1 SGHTA, CDR2 FQGTGA. The CDR3 is made up of 16 amino acids. Here the CDR3 DNA reads TGTGCCAGCAGCTTAACGGGAGGGGGGTACCAAGAGACCCAGTACTTC. Translating it yields CASSLTGGGYQETQYF.

A note on this clonotype: The conserved phenylalanine or tryptophan normally closing the CDR3 is absent here, so this likely arose from a read error. The chain is built from TRBV6-2 or TRBV6-3 and TRBJ1-2, with D hard to call. This CDR3 spans 16 amino acids. Trimming cost V 0 bases and J 8 bases, with 19 bases left between them. Germline CDR1 reads MNHEY; CDR2 reads SVGEGT. The DNA for the CDR3 is TGTGCCAGCAGTTACTCGACTTGGGGATCTCTACAAGGCTACACCCTC. Its protein product is CASSYSTWGSLQGYTL.

This clonotype was detected many times. The genes are TRBV5-6 and TRBJ2-4, with a tentative D call TRBD1 (6 bases). CDR1 is SGHDT and CDR2 is YYEEEE in the germline V gene. The CDR3 runs 14 residues. V shed 7 bases and J shed 0 bases, with 11 bases lying between them. The CDR3 spells CASGYRVAKNIQYF. The CDR3 nucleotides are TGTGCCAGCGGCTACAGGGTAGCCAAAAACATTCAGTACTTC.

The chain carries TRBV28 and TRBJ1-1; tentatively, D is TRBD1 (6 bases). There are 13 residues in the CDR3. Trimming cost V 6 bases and J 4 bases, with 12 bases left between them. Per germline, CDR1 MDHEN and CDR2 SYDVKM. CDR3: CASSPGTTTEAFF. In DNA, the CDR3 is TGTGCCAGCAGCCCCGGGACAACCACTGAAGCTTTCTTT.

This clonotype was counted many times. The chain joins TRBV18 to TRBJ1-4; a weak D match, TRBD1 (6 bases). V was pared by 2 bases and J by 5 bases, with 15 bases between. The CDR3 runs 16 residues. Germline-derived CDR1 and CDR2 are KGHSH and LQKENI. For the CDR3, the DNA is TGTGCCAGCTCACCATCTCAGGGGCGCTCGAATGAAAAACTGTTTTTT. Protein product: CASSPSQGRSNEKLFF.

CDR3 in DNA: TGTGCCAGCAGTTTCGGGCAGGACTTTAACTATGGCTACACCTTC. This encodes CASSFGQDFNYGYTF. The chain uses TRBV12-3 or TRBV12-4 and TRBJ1-2; no clear D gene. The V gene lost 3 bases and the J gene lost 1 base, with 12 bases spanning the gap. This CDR3 contains 15 residues.

The chain carries TRBV5-1 and TRBJ2-7; possibly TRBD1 for D (6 bases). V was pared by 1 base and J by 0 bases, with 20 bases between. Germline CDR1 and CDR2: SGHRS and YFSETQ. This CDR3 spans 18 amino acids. The DNA for the CDR3 is TGCGCCAGCAGCTTGCACCAACTCAGGACAGCTGGCTCCTACGAGCAGTACTTC. The encoded protein is CASSLHQLRTAGSYEQYF.

The V call is TRBV5-1, the J call TRBJ1-3; D perhaps matches TRBD1 (5 bases). Trimming shortened V by 5 bases and J by 0 bases, and 9 bases separated the two germline ends. This CDR3 spans 14 amino acids. Germline V lookup: CDR1 SGHRS, CDR2 YFSETQ. This CDR3 is CASRQESSGNTIYF. The CDR3 bases are TGCGCCAGCAGACAGGAGAGCTCTGGAAACACCATATATTTT.

This clonotype was detected only a few times. This rearrangement joins TRBV25-1 to TRBJ2-7, with TRBD1 matching over 10 bases. The CDR3 has 14 amino acids. CDR1 and CDR2 (germline): MGHDK, SYGVNS. Trimming removed 6 bases from V and 5 bases from J; junction bases left unmatched: 7. DNA for the CDR3: TGTGCCAGCAGAACGGGACAGGGGATACACGAGCAGTACTTC. Encoded protein: CASRTGQGIHEQYF.

The chain recombines TRBV5-5 with TRBJ2-3; tentatively, D is TRBD1 (5 bases). V was clipped by 3 bases and J by 3 bases, with 8 bases between them. The germline gives CDR1 SGHKS, CDR2 YYEKEE (reference sequence). The CDR3 covers 13 residues. As DNA, the CDR3 is TGTGCCAGCAGCTCCCAGGGAACAGATACGCAGTATTTT. As protein: CASSSQGTDTQYF.

The CDR3 sequence: CASKSTGPYEQYF. The CDR3 bases are TGTGCCAGCAAATCGACAGGGCCCTACGAGCAGTACTTC. The genes are TRBV2 and TRBJ2-5; TRBD1 matches at 7 bases. The J call is doubtful: the DNA matches TRBJ2-7 better. Germline CDR1 reads SNHLY; CDR2 reads FYNNEI. CDR3 length: 13 amino acids.

J is TRBJ2-5 and V is TRBV7-8, with 11 bases that match TRBD2. The trim removed 2 bases at V and 1 base at J, leaving 6 bases unmatched. CDR1 and CDR2 from the germline V gene are SGHVS and FQNEAQ. The length of the CDR3 is 17 residues. For the CDR3, the DNA is TGTGCCAGCAGCTTATGGCCTAGCGGGGGGATCCAAGAGACCCAGTACTTC. As protein: CASSLWPSGGIQETQYF.

On this clonotype itself: A much larger clone differs from this one at a single base, so this may be a read error. The chain uses TRBV4-3 and TRBJ2-1; 7 bases match TRBD2. V shed 5 bases and J 2 bases; nucleotides not matched to a gene: 12. Germline V gene lookup returns CDR1 LGHNA and CDR2 YSLEER. There are 17 residues in the CDR3. The CDR3 DNA is TGCGCCAGCAGCTTGAACCTAGCGGCTAGCCCCTACAATGAGCAGTTCTTC. As protein: CASSLNLAASPYNEQFF.

The V gene is TRBV4-1, the J gene TRBJ2-5; 8 bases align to TRBD2. Trimming took 5 bases from V and 5 from J; bases not matched to a gene: 10. The V gene's germline CDR1 is MGHRA and CDR2 YSYEKL. This CDR3 is 15 amino acids long. The CDR3 reads CASSKQIAGRETQYF. In nucleotides, the CDR3 is TGCGCCAGCAGCAAACAGATAGCGGGACGCGAGACCCAGTACTTC.

This clonotype was observed a handful of times. The chain couples TRBV28 to TRBJ2-7, with TRBD1 matching 9 bases. The germline V gene encodes CDR1 MDHEN and CDR2 SYDVKM. This CDR3 region has 15 residues. Trimming took 3 bases from V and 3 from J; bases not matched to a gene: 6. CDR3 in amino acids: CASSFPGTGNYEQYF. For the CDR3, the DNA is TGTGCCAGCAGTTTTCCCGGGACAGGGAACTACGAGCAGTACTTC.